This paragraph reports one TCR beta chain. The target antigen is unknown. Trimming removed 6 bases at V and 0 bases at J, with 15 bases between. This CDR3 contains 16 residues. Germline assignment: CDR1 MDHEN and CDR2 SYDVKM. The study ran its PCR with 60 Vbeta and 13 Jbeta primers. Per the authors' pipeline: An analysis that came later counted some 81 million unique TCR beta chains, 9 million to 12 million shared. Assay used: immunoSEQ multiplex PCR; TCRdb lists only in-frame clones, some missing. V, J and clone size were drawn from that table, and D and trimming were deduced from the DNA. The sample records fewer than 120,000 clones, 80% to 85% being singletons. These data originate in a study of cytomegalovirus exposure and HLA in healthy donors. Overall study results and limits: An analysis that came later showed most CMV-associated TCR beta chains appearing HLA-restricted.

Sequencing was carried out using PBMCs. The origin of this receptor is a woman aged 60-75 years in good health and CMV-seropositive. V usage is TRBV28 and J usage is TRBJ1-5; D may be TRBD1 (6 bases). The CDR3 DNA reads TGTGCCAGCAGCGTCAGGGGCAGCCATAGCAATCAGCCCCAGCATTTT. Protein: CASSVRGSHSNQPQHF.